The present TCR beta chain was sequenced within a study of control samples from healthy donors and cancer patients. Trimming shortened V by 0 bases and J by 1 base, and 7 bases separated the two germline ends. This CDR3 is built from 14 residues. The germline gives CDR1 LNHDA, CDR2 SQIVND (reference sequence). Produced via immunoSEQ multiplex PCR; TCRdb's table is partial and in-frame only. Among around 160,000 clones listed, 93% were seen once. The chain has TRBV19 and TRBJ2-7, with no clear D. This clonotype originated in a man in his late teens or twenties in good health. Source material: blood. The CDR3 loop is CASSIEGWSYEQYF. The DNA of the CDR3 is TGTGCCAGTAGTATAGAAGGCTGGTCCTACGAGCAGTACTTC.